A single sample gave rise to the 3 T cell receptor beta chains below, sequenced in a study of shared clonotypes between healthy human individuals. The table came from immunoSEQ multiplex PCR; TCRdb's copy has only in-frame clones and leaves some out. Of about 2.4 million clones listed, over 85% are singletons. The sequencing sample was made of naive CD4+ T cells from PBMCs. Subset: CD45RA+ positively selected. These receptors originate from a man between 18 and 29 years old in good health. Some clones in this sample may be carry-over from other donors' samples.

The chain carries TRBV9 and TRBJ2-5, with D possibly being TRBD2 (7 bases). The CDR3 runs to 16 residues. Between the trimmed V and J ends, which lost 3 bases and 2 bases, there was a span of 17 bases. Germline CDR1 is SGDLS and CDR2 is YYNGEE. The CDR3 is CASSASARGGQETQYF. The CDR3 DNA sequence: TGTGCCAGCAGCGCTAGCGCGAGGGGGGGACAAGAGACCCAGTACTTC.

V gene TRBV7-8 combines with J gene TRBJ2-5; D not resolved. Trimming removed 1 base from V and 4 bases from J, with 10 bases in between. Germline V lookup: CDR1 SGHVS, CDR2 FQNEAQ. The CDR3 consists of 14 residues. The chain's CDR3 is CASSLERVGETQYF. The CDR3 bases are TGTGCCAGCAGCTTAGAAAGGGTCGGAGAGACCCAGTACTTC.

The chain uses TRBV28 and TRBJ1-2, with D perhaps TRBD1 (6 bases). V was shortened by 5 bases and J by 7 bases, with 23 bases between the two germline ends. The CDR3 has 16 amino acids. Germline V gene sequence: CDR1 MDHEN, CDR2 SYDVKM. DNA for the CDR3: TGTGCCAGCAGTCTCCAGGCGGGCAGGGGAAGTACTGGCTACACCTTC. Its translation is CASSLQAGRGSTGYTF.